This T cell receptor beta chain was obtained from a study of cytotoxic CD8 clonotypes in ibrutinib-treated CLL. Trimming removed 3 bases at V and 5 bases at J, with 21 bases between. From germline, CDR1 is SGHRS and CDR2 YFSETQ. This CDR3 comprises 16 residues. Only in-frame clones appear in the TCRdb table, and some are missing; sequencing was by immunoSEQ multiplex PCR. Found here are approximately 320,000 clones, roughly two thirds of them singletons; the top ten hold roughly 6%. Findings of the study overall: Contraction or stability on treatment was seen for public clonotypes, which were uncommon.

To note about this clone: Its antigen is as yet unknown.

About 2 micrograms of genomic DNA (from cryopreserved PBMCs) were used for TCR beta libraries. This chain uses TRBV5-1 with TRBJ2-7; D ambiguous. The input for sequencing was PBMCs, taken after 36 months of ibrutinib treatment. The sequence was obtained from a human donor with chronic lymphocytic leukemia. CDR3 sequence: CASSSPFFGSIDEQYF. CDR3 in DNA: TGCGCCAGCAGCTCCCCTTTCTTCGGGTCGATCGACGAGCAGTACTTC.